This TCR beta chain was obtained from a study of cytomegalovirus exposure and HLA in healthy donors. General study results and limits: The study recorded 164 TCR beta chains that were cytomegalovirus-associated.

This clone was seen at least ten times. Its antigen is undetermined. The PCR had 60 Vbeta and 13 Jbeta primers. Clones were read by immunoSEQ multiplex PCR, and TCRdb kept only the in-frame ones, dropping some. The data hold 100,000 to 150,000 clones, with about 70% observed a single time. V dropped 4 bases and J dropped 0 bases, with 16 bases sitting between them. CDR3 length: 16 residues. Germline assignment: CDR1 SEHNR and CDR2 FQNEAQ (reference sequence). What was sequenced was PBMCs. This TCR came from a middle-aged woman in good health and CMV-seronegative. V usage is TRBV7-9 and J usage is TRBJ2-7, with D unresolved. The CDR3 loop is CASSSKNPPSSYEQYF. Here the CDR3 DNA reads TGTGCCAGCAGCTCTAAGAATCCACCGAGCTCCTACGAGCAGTACTTC.